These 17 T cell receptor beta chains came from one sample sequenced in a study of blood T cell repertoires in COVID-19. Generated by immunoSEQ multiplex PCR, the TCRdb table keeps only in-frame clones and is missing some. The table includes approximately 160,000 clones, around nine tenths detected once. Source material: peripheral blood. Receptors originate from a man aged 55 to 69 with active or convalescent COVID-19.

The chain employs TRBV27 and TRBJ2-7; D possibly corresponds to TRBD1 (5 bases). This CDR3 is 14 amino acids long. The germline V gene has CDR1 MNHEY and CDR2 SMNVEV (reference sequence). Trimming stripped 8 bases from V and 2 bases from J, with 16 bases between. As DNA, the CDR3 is TGTGCCAGCGCACCCACGGACAAGACCTACGAGCAGTACTTC. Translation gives CASAPTDKTYEQYF.

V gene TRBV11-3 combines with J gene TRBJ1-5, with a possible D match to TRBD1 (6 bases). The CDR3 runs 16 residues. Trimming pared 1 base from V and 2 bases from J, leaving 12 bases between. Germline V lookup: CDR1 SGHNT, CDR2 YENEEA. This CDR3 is CASSLGFSGGNQPQHF. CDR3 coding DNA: TGTGCCAGCAGCTTAGGTTTCTCAGGGGGCAATCAGCCCCAGCATTTT.

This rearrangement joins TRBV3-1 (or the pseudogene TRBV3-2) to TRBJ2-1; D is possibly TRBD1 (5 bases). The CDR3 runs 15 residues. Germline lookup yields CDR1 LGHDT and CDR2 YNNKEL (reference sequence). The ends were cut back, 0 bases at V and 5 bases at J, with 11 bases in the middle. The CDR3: CASSQDVGRHNEQFF. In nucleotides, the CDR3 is TGTGCCAGCAGCCAAGATGTGGGGCGTCACAATGAGCAGTTCTTC.

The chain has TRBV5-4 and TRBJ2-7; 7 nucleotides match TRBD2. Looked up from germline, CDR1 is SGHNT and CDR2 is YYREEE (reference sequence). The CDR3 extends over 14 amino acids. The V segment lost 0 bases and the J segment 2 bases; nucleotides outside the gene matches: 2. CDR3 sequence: CASSLAGGAYEQYF. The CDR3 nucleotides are TGTGCCAGCAGCTTGGCGGGGGGTGCCTACGAGCAGTACTTC. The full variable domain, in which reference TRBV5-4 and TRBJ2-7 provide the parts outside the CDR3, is ETGVTQSPTHLIKTRGQQVTLRCSSQSGHNTVSWYQQALGQGPQFIFQYYREEENGRGNFPPRFSGLQFPNYSSELNVNALELDDSALYLCASSLAGGAYEQYFGPGTRLTVT.

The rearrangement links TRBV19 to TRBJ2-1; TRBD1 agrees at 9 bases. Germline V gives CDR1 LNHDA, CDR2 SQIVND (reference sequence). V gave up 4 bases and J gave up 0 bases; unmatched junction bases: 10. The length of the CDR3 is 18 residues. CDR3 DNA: TGTGCCAGTAGTAAAAGACAGGGGGTTCTTAGCTCCTACAATGAGCAGTTCTTC. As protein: CASSKRQGVLSSYNEQFF.

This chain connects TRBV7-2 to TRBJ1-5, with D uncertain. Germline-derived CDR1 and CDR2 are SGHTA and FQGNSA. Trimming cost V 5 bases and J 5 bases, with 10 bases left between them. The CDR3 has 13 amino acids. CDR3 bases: TGTGCCAGCAGCCTCGCGATTGATCAGCCCCAGCATTTT. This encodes CASSLAIDQPQHF.

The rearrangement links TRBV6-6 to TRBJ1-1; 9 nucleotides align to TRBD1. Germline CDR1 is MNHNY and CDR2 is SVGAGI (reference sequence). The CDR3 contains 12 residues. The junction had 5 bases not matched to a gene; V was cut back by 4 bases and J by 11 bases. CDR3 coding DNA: TGTGCCAGCAGTTTTCGCGACAGGGGGGCTTTCTTT. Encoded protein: CASSFRDRGAFF.

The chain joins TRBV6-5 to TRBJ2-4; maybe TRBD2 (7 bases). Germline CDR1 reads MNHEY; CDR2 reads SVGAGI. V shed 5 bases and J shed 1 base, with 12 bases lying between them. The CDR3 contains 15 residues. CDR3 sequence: CASSLGGVAKNIQYF. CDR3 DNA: TGTGCCAGCAGTCTAGGGGGGGTGGCCAAAAACATTCAGTACTTC.

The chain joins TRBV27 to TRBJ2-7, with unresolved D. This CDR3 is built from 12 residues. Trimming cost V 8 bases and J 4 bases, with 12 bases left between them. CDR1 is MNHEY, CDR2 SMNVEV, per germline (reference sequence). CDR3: CASECNAYEQYF. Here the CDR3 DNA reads TGTGCCAGCGAGTGTAATGCTTACGAGCAGTACTTC.

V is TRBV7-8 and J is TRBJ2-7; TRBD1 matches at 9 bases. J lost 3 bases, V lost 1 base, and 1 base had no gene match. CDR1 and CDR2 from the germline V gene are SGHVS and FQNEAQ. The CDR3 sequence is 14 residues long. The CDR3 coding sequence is TGTGCCAGCAGCTTAGGGGACAGGGACTACGAGCAGTACTTC. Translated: CASSLGDRDYEQYF.

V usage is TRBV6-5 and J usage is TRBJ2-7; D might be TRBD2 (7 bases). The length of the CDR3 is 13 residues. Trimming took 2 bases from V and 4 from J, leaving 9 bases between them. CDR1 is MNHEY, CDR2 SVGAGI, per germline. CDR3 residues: CASSYRGAYEQYF. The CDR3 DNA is TGTGCCAGCAGTTACCGGGGGGCTTACGAGCAGTACTTC.

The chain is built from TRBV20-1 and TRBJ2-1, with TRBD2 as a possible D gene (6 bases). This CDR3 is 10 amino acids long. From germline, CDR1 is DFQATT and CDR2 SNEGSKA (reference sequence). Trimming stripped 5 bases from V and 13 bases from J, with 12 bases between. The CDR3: CSAGGRNQFF. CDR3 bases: TGCAGTGCTGGAGGGCGGAATCAGTTCTTC.

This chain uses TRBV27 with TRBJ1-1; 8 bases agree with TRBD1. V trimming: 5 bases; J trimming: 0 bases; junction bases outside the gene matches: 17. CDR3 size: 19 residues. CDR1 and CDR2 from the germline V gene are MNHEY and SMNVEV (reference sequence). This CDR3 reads CASSTISRGLLYMNTEAFF. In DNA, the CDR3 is TGTGCCAGCAGTACGATCTCCAGGGGGCTCCTTTACATGAACACTGAAGCTTTCTTT.

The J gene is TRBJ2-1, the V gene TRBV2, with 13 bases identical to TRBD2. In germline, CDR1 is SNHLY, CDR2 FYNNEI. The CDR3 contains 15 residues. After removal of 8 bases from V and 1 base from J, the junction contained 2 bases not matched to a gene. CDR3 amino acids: CASRLAGGSYNEQFF. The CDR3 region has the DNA TGTGCCAGCCGACTAGCGGGGGGTTCCTACAATGAGCAGTTCTTC.

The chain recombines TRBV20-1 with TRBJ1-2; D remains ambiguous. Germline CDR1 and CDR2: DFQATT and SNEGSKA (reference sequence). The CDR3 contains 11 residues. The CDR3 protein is CSSTSNYGYTF. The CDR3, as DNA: TGCAGCTCGACATCTAACTATGGCTACACCTTC.

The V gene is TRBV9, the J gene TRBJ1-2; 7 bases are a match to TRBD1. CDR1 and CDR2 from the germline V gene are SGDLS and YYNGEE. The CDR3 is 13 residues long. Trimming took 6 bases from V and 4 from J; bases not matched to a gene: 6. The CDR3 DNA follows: TGTGCCAGCACCTTGGGACAGCCCTATGGCTACACCTTC. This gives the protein CASTLGQPYGYTF.

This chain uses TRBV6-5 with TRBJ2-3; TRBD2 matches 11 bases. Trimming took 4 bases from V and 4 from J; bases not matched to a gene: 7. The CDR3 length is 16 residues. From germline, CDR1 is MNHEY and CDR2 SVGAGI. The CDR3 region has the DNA TGTGCCAGCAGTTTAGCGGGAGGGCCCTTGCCAGATACGCAGTATTTT. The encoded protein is CASSLAGGPLPDTQYF.